A single sample is the source of the 10 T cell receptor beta chains below, sequenced in a study of graft-versus-host responses after intestinal transplantation. TCRdb keeps only in-frame clones here, not all; method: immunoSEQ multiplex PCR. In the table there are tens of thousands of clones, 90% to 95% of which are singletons. These receptors have no identified antigens. The sequencing used unstimulated CD8+ T cells sorted from spleen or lymph node cells, collected before intestinal transplant. The receptor source for this set is a human donor who received an intestinal transplant.

This clone occurred once. This chain uses TRBV19 with TRBJ1-1; 9 positions agree with TRBD1. The trim removed 5 bases at V and 11 bases at J, leaving 15 bases unmatched. In germline, CDR1 is LNHDA, CDR2 SQIVND (reference sequence). CDR3 length equals 15 residues. CDR3 DNA sequence: TGTGCCAGTAGTTTCCCGGGACAGGGTGGGACGAGGGCTTTCTTT. It translates to CASSFPGQGGTRAFF.

The V and J genes are TRBV9 and TRBJ2-2; D unclear. The ends were cut back, 0 bases at V and 3 bases at J, with 9 bases in the middle. The CDR3 contains 15 residues. CDR1 and CDR2 (germline): SGDLS, YYNGEE. This chain's CDR3 is CASSVDLRDTGELFF. The CDR3 DNA reads as TGTGCCAGCAGCGTAGATTTACGGGACACCGGGGAGCTGTTTTTT.

The rearrangement uses TRBV27 and TRBJ2-7; tentatively, D is TRBD1 (5 bases). Trimming removed 3 bases at V and 3 bases at J, with 15 bases between. The CDR3 runs to 15 residues. Germline V gene sequence: CDR1 MNHEY, CDR2 SMNVEV (reference sequence). The CDR3 sequence: CASSLTAPVNYEQYF. CDR3 bases: TGTGCCAGCAGTTTGACAGCGCCCGTGAACTACGAGCAGTACTTC.

The V and J genes are TRBV5-6 and TRBJ2-3; the match to TRBD1 covers 7 bases. This CDR3 has 16 amino acids. Germline V CDR1 and CDR2: SGHDT, YYEEEE. J was trimmed by 3 bases and V by 3 bases; bases with no gene match: 10. DNA of the CDR3: TGTGCCAGCAGCTCCGGGCTGCAGGGGGAAACAGATACGCAGTATTTT. It codes for CASSSGLQGETDTQYF.

The chain links TRBV7-9 to TRBJ2-5; D uncertain. This CDR3 is built from 14 residues. Germline V CDR1 and CDR2: SEHNR, FQNEAQ (reference sequence). Between the trimmed V and J ends, which lost 2 bases and 5 bases, there was a span of 12 bases. The CDR3 DNA reads TGTGCCAGCAGCTTACCAATAGAGACGGAGACCCAGTACTTC. It specifies CASSLPIETETQYF. The full variable domain, in which reference TRBV7-9 and TRBJ2-5 provide the parts outside the CDR3, is DTGVSQNPRHKITKRGQNVTFRCDPISEHNRLYWYRQTLGQGPEFLTYFQNEAQLEKSRLLSDRFSAERPKGSFSTLEIQRTEQGDSAMYLCASSLPIETETQYFGPGTRLLVL.

In this sample, this clone turned up once. The rearrangement uses TRBV6-5 and TRBJ2-3; 11 bases line up with TRBD2. The CDR3 spans 16 residues. CDR1 MNHEY and CDR2 SVGAGI come from the germline V gene. Germline trimming cut 4 bases from V and 1 base from J; bases unmatched to any gene: 4. The CDR3 spells CASSLLSGGGTDTQYF. Here the CDR3 DNA reads TGTGCCAGCAGTTTGCTTAGCGGGGGGGGCACAGATACGCAGTATTTT.

This chain connects TRBV7-2 to TRBJ2-5, with TRBD2 matching 7 bases. Germline CDR1 is SGHTA and CDR2 is FQGNSA. The CDR3 loop spans 15 amino acids. V lost 5 bases, J lost 2 bases, and 8 bases stayed unmatched. Here the CDR3 reads CASSPGGGLQETQYF. CDR3 nucleotides: TGTGCCAGCAGCCCCGGCGGGGGACTACAAGAGACCCAGTACTTC. Filled out from reference TRBV7-2 and TRBJ2-5, the complete variable domain reads GAGVSQSPSNKVTEKGKDVELRCDPISGHTALYWYRQSLGQGLEFLIYFQGNSAPDKSGLPSDRFSAERTGGSVSTLTIQRTQQEDSAVYLCASSPGGGLQETQYFGPGTRLLVL.

This chain uses TRBV7-2 with TRBJ1-1; TRBD1 matches 9 bases. The V segment lost 1 base and the J segment 1 base; nucleotides outside the gene matches: 4. Germline V gene lookup returns CDR1 SGHTA and CDR2 FQGNSA. The CDR3 contains 16 residues. The CDR3 DNA follows: TGTGCCAGCAGCTTAGAGAGGACAGGGGCGAACACTGAAGCTTTCTTT. Its protein is CASSLERTGANTEAFF.

J is TRBJ2-1 and V is TRBV2, with D unresolved. The CDR3 totals 15 residues. Trimming shortened V by 2 bases and J by 6 bases, and 14 bases separated the two germline ends. CDR1 is SNHLY, CDR2 FYNNEI, per germline. The CDR3 coding sequence is TGTGCCAGCAGTGAATGGCGGTCGACCATCAATGAGCAGTTCTTC. Residues: CASSEWRSTINEQFF.

This chain connects TRBV6-5 to TRBJ1-2; 9 nucleotides align to TRBD1. The trim removed 3 bases at V and 7 bases at J, leaving 12 bases unmatched. The CDR3 is 16 residues long. CDR1 is MNHEY and CDR2 is SVGAGI in the germline V gene. CDR3 sequence (DNA): TGTGCCAGCAGTTATCTAGACGGGACAGGGAATGGTGGCTACACCTTC. It encodes CASSYLDGTGNGGYTF.